This TCR beta chain originates from a study of human T cells and chemical hapten exposure. Notes on the study in general: Against controls, expanded TCRs gave rise to significantly more large CDR3 similarity clusters.

A few counts support this clonotype. Antigen specificity is unknown. Documented time point: patch test 1, 2 weeks after DPC sensitization. Treatment in this sample: therapeutic diphenylcyclopropenone sensitization with weekly scalp DPC. For the library, individual cDNA molecules each received unique molecular identifiers. Using its own MiXCR run on the RACE reads, TCRdb lists one record per CDR3 protein. The profile shows around 150,000 distinct CDR3 sequences, around 15% of them singletons. Germline CDR1 reads MDHEN; CDR2 reads SYDVKM. Trimming cost V 5 bases and J 4 bases, with 9 bases left between them. The CDR3 length is 13 residues.

The chain uses TRBV28 and TRBJ2-1; no definite D call. The source was whole blood, collected in connection with sensitization to the hapten diphenylcyclopropenone (DPC). This TCR was sampled from a woman aged 30 to 39 with alopecia areata. Some clones in this sample may be carry-over from other donors' samples. The chain's CDR3 is CASSPPSYNEQFF. CDR3 bases: TGTGCCAGCAGTCCCCCCTCTTACAATGAGCAGTTCTTC. The variable domain in full, with the rest retrieved from reference TRBV28 and TRBJ2-1, is DVKVTQSSRYLVKRTGEKVFLECVQDMDHENMFWYRQDPGLGLRLIYFSYDVKMKEKGDIPEGYSVSREKKERFSLILESASTNQTSMYLCASSPPSYNEQFFGPGTRLTVL.